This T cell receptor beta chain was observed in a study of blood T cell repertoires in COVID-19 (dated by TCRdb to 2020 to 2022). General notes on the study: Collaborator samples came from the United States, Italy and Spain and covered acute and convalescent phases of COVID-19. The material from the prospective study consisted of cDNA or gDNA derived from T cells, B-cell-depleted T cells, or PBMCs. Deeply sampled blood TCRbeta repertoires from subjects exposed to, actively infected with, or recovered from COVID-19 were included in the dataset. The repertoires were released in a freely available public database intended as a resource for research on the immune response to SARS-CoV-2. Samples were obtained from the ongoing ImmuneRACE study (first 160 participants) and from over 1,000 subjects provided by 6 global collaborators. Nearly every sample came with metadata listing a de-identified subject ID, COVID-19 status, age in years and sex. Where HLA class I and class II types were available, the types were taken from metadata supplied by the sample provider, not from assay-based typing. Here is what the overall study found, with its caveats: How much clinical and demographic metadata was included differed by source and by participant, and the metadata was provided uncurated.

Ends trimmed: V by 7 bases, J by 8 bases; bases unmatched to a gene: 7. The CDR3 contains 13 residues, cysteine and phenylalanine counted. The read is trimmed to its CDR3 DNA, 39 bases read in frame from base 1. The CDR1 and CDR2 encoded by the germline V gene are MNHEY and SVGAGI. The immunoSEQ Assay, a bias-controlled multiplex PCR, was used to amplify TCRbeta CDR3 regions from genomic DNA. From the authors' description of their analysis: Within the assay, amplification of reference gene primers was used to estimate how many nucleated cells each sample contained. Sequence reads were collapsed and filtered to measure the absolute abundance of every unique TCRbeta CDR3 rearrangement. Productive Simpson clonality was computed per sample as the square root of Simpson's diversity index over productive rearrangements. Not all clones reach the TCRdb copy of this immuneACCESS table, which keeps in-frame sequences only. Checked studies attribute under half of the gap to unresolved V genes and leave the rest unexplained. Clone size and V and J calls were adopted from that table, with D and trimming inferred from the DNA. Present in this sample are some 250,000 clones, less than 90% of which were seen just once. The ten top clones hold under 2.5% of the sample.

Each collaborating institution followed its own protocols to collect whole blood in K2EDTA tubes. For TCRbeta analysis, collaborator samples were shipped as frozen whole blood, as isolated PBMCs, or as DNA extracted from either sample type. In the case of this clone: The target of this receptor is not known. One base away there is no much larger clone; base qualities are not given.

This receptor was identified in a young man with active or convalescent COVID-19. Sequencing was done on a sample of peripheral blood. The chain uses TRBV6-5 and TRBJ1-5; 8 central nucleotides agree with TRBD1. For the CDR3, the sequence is CASIDRGREPQHF. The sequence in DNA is TGTGCCAGCATCGACAGGGGTCGGGAGCCCCAGCATTTT.